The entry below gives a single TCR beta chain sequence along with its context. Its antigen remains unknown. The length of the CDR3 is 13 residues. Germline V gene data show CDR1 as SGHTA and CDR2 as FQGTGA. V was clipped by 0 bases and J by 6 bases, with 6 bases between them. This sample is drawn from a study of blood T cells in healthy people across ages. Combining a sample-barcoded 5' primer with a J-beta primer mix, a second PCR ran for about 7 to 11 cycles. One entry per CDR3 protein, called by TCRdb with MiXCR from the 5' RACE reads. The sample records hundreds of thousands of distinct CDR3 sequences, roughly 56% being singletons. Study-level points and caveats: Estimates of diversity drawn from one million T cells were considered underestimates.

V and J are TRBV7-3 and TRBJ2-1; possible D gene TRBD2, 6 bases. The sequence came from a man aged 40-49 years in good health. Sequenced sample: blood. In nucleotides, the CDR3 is TGTGCCAGCAGCTTAACGGAGGGCAATGAGCAGTTCTTC. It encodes CASSLTEGNEQFF.